This T cell receptor (beta chain) is from a study of beta chain features in type 1 diabetes. The study's findings and limits: A moderate, significant TCRB CDR3 shortening appeared in type 1 diabetes across four CD4+ subsets. Unsettled here was the matter of whether HLA type influences TCRB rearrangement.

As regards this clone: Its cognate antigen is unknown.

The sequenced template was cDNA made from the entire isolated RNA. The method was immunoSEQ multiplex PCR; TCRdb's version includes in-frame clones alone and lacks a portion of them. The table lists some 120,000 clones, roughly a sixth of them singletons. This CDR3 has 11 amino acids. V was trimmed by 1 base and J by 4 bases, leaving 4 bases between them. CDR1 is GTSNPN and CDR2 is SVGIG in the germline V gene (reference sequence). The chain is built from TRBV30 and TRBJ2-5; D unresolved. The source material was central memory CD4+ T cells from blood. This sequence originates from a man aged 18 to 35 with type 1 diabetes. The CDR3 region is CAWSASETQYF. CDR3 DNA sequence: TGTGCCTGGAGTGCATCAGAGACCCAGTACTTC.